These 13 T cell receptor beta chains were all obtained from the same sample, sequenced in a study of cytomegalovirus exposure and HLA in healthy donors. The study ran its PCR with 60 Vbeta and 13 Jbeta primers. Libraries were prepared by immunoSEQ multiplex PCR; TCRdb keeps only in-frame clonotypes and omits some of them. This table holds about 130,000 clones, over 75% found once. Sequenced: PBMCs. The receptor source for this set is a woman aged 35 to 49 in good health and CMV-seropositive.

This clone has only a few counts. J is TRBJ1-5 and V is TRBV11-3, with D tentatively TRBD1 (5 bases). V was pared by 3 bases and J by 1 base, with 19 bases between. The germline V gene has CDR1 SGHNT and CDR2 YENEEA. The CDR3 extends over 18 amino acids. The CDR3 DNA follows: TGTGCCAGCAGCTTTTATCCCCCGGCGGGGGAGAGCAATCAGCCCCAGCATTTT. Its translation: CASSFYPPAGESNQPQHF.

The CDR3 coding sequence is TGTGCCAGCAGCGCCGGACAGGGAAGGTCCTATGGCTACACCTTC. Protein sequence: CASSAGQGRSYGYTF. The rearrangement links TRBV9 to TRBJ1-2; 8 bases agree with TRBD1. The J segment lost 4 bases and the V segment lost 3 bases, leaving 8 bases of the junction unmatched. Germline lookup yields CDR1 SGDLS and CDR2 YYNGEE. The CDR3 has 15 amino acids.

The chain has TRBV28 and TRBJ2-5; 9 nucleotides agree with TRBD1. The last part of the DNA fits TRBJ2-7 better; the J call may be wrong. The CDR3 totals 14 residues. The germline V gene has CDR1 MDHEN and CDR2 SYDVKM. CDR3 nucleotide sequence: TGTGCCAGCAGCGCACGGGACAGGGAATTCGAGCAGTACTTC. Protein: CASSARDREFEQYF.

The chain recombines TRBV10-1 with TRBJ2-5; D is perhaps TRBD1 (6 bases). Per germline, CDR1 WNHNN and CDR2 SYGVQD (reference sequence). The CDR3 has 15 residues. Deletions cut 0 bases from V and 2 bases from J, with 10 bases between. CDR3 nucleotide sequence: TGCGCCAGCAGTGAGTCGAGAGGACAGCAAGAGACCCAGTACTTC. This sequence encodes CASSESRGQQETQYF.

This sequence joins TRBV19 and TRBJ1-5; 11 bases map to TRBD1. V shed 5 bases, J shed 0 bases, and the junction held 12 bases outside the gene matches. The CDR3 has 19 residues. Germline assignment: CDR1 LNHDA and CDR2 SQIVND (reference sequence). The CDR3 DNA follows: TGTGCCAGTAGTCACAGAGGGGACAGGGGGTTCAATAGCAATCAGCCCCAGCATTTT. As protein: CASSHRGDRGFNSNQPQHF.

V is TRBV5-1 and J is TRBJ1-2, with a weak D call TRBD1 (5 bases). V gave up 3 bases and J gave up 4 bases, with 13 bases separating them. Germline lookup yields CDR1 SGHRS and CDR2 YFSETQ. This CDR3 contains 14 residues. The CDR3 is CASSSPQGSYGYTF. For the CDR3, the DNA is TGCGCCAGCAGCTCCCCCCAGGGCAGCTATGGCTACACCTTC.

The V and J genes are TRBV5-4 and TRBJ2-7; perhaps TRBD2 as D (5 bases). The CDR3 totals 13 residues. V was trimmed by 4 bases and J by 1 base, leaving 9 bases between them. Germline V gene sequence: CDR1 SGHNT, CDR2 YYREEE (reference sequence). CDR3 sequence reads: CASSRTGSYEQYF. Written as DNA, the CDR3 is TGTGCCAGCAGCCGGACGGGGTCCTACGAGCAGTACTTC.

The J gene is TRBJ2-5, the V gene TRBV5-5, with D unresolved. The CDR3 extends over 13 amino acids. Trimming removed 0 bases at V and 1 base at J, with 4 bases between. Germline assignment: CDR1 SGHKS and CDR2 YYEKEE (reference sequence). CDR3 in DNA: TGTGCCAGCAGCTTGGCGGTCCAAGAGACCCAGTACTTC. Amino acids: CASSLAVQETQYF.

V is TRBV2 and J is TRBJ2-7; D remains ambiguous. The V gene's germline CDR1 is SNHLY and CDR2 FYNNEI. This CDR3 spans 13 amino acids. V was cut by 4 bases and J by 4 bases, with 11 bases left in between. CDR3 in amino acids: CASSATFTYEQYF. The CDR3 region has the DNA TGTGCCAGCAGTGCGACATTTACATACGAGCAGTACTTC. The variable domain in full, completed from reference TRBV2 and TRBJ2-7, reads EPEVTQTPSHQVTQMGQEVILRCVPISNHLYFYWYRQILGQKVEFLVSFYNNEISEKSEIFDDQFSVERPDGSNFTLKIRSTKLEDSAMYFCASSATFTYEQYFGPGTRLTVT.

The chain is built from TRBV11-2 and TRBJ2-7; no clear D gene. This CDR3 comprises 12 residues. Looked up from germline, CDR1 is SGHAT and CDR2 is FQNNGV. V dropped 5 bases and J dropped 0 bases, with 5 bases sitting between them. The CDR3 loop reads CASSQSSYEQYF. The CDR3 DNA reads as TGTGCCAGCAGCCAATCCTCCTACGAGCAGTACTTC.

The rearrangement uses TRBV4-1 and TRBJ1-5; no clear D gene. V gave up 1 base and J gave up 2 bases, with 12 bases separating them. The germline gives CDR1 MGHRA, CDR2 YSYEKL. The CDR3 runs to 16 residues. CDR3 coding DNA: TGCGCCAGCAGCCAAGGGGAGGGCCTCGGCAATCAGCCCCAGCATTTT. Its translation: CASSQGEGLGNQPQHF.

The chain has TRBV28 and TRBJ2-7, with TRBD2 matching 8 bases. This CDR3 has 13 amino acids. Unmatched junction bases numbered 4, after V lost 5 bases and J lost 4 bases. Germline V gene lookup returns CDR1 MDHEN and CDR2 SYDVKM. DNA for the CDR3: TGTGCCAGCAGTCCGGGACTAGAATACGAGCAGTACTTC. This gives the protein CASSPGLEYEQYF.

This clone was seen more than once but under ten times. CDR3: CAISESRQIVTEAFF. The CDR3 bases are TGTGCCATCAGTGAGTCGAGACAGATAGTCACTGAAGCTTTCTTT. The chain couples TRBV10-3 to TRBJ1-1, with D possibly matching TRBD1 (5 bases). Germline CDR1 is ENHRY and CDR2 is SYGVKD. Trimming cost V 0 bases and J 4 bases, with 12 bases left between them. This CDR3 region has 15 residues.